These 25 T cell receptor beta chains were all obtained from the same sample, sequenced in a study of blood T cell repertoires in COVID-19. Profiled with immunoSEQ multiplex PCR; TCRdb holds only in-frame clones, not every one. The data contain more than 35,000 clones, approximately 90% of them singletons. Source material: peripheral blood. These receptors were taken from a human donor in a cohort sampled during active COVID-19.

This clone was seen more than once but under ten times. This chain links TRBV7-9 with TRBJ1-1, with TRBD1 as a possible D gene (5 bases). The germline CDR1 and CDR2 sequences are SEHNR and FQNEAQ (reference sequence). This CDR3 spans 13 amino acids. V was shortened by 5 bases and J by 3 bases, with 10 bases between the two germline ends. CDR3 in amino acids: CASSLRADTEAFF. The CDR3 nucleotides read TGTGCCAGCAGCCTCAGGGCAGACACTGAAGCTTTCTTT.

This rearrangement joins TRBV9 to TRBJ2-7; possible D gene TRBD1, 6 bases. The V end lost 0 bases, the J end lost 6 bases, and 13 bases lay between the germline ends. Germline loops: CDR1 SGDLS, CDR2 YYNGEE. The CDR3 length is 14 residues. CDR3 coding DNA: TGTGCCAGCAGCGTAGCGGCAGGGGCGGGCGAGCAGTACTTC. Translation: CASSVAAGAGEQYF.

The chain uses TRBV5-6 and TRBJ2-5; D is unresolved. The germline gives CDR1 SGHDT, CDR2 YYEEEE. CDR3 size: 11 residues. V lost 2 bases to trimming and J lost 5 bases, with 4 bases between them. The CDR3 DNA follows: TGTGCCAGCAGCTTCGGGGAGACCCAGTACTTC. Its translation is CASSFGETQYF.

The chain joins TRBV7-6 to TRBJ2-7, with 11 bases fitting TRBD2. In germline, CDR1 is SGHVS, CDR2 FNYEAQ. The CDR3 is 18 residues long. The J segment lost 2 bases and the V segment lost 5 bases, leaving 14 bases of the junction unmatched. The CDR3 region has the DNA TGTGCCAGCAGCAAACTAGCGGGAGTGTCCTTCATGACCTACGAGCAGTACTTC. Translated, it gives CASSKLAGVSFMTYEQYF.

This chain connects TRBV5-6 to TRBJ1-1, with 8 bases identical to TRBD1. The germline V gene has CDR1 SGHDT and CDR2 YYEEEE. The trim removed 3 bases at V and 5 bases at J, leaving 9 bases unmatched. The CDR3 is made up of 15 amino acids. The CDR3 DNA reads TGTGCCAGCAGCTCAATCCAGGGGGCTGGGACTGAAGCTTTCTTT. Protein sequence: CASSSIQGAGTEAFF.

The CDR3 region has the DNA TGTGCCAGCAGTGAGGGACAGGGATGGGAGACCCAGTACTTC. It encodes CASSEGQGWETQYF. The genes are TRBV6-1 and TRBJ2-5, with 9 bases fitting TRBD1. Trimming took 3 bases from V and 5 from J; bases not matched to a gene: 4. This CDR3 contains 14 residues. The germline V gene has CDR1 MNHNS and CDR2 SASEGT.

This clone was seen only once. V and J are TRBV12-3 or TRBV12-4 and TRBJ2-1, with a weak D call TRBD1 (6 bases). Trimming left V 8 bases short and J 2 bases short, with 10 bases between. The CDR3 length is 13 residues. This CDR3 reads CASGTTPYNEQFF. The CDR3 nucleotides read TGTGCCAGCGGGACAACTCCCTACAATGAGCAGTTCTTC.

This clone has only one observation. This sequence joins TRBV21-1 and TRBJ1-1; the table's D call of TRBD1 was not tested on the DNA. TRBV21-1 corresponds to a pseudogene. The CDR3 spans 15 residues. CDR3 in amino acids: CASSNGTGRNTEAFF. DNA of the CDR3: TGTGCCAGCAGCAATGGGACAGGGAGGAACACTGAAGCTTTCTTT.

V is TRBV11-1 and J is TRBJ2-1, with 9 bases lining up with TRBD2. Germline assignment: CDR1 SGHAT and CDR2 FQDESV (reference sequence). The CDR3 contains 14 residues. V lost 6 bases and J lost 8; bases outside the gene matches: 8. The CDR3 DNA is TGTGCCAGCAGATCTCTAGCGGGAAGGGATGAGCAGTTCTTC. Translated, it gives CASRSLAGRDEQFF.

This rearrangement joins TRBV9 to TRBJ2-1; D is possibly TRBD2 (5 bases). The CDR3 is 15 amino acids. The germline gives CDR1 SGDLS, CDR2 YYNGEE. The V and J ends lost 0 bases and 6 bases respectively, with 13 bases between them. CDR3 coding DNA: TGTGCCAGCAGCGTAGAGTCGGGGATCGGCAATGAGCAGTTCTTC. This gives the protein CASSVESGIGNEQFF.

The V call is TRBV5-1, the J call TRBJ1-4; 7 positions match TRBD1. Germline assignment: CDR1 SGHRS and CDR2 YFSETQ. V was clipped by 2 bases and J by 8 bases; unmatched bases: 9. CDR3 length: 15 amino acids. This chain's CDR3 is CASSLPTGVGEKLFF. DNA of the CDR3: TGCGCCAGCAGCTTACCCACAGGGGTGGGCGAAAAACTGTTTTTT.

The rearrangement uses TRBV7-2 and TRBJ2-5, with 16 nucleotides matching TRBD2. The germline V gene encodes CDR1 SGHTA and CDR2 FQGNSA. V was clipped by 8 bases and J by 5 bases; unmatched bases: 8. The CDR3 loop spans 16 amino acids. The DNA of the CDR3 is TGTGCCAGCGGCCAGGGACTAGCGGGAGGGAGGGAGACCCAGTACTTC. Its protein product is CASGQGLAGGRETQYF.

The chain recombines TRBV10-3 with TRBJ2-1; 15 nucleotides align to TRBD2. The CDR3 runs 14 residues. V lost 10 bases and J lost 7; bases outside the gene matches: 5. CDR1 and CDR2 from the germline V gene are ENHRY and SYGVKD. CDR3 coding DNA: TGTGCCAGCACCGGGACTAGCGGGAGGAATGAGCAGTTCTTC. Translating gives CASTGTSGRNEQFF.

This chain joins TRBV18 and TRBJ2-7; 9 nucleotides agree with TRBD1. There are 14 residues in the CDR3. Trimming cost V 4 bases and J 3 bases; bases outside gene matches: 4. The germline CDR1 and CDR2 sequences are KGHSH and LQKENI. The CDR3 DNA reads TGTGCCAGCTCACAGGGACAGGGCTTCTACGAGCAGTACTTC. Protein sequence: CASSQGQGFYEQYF.

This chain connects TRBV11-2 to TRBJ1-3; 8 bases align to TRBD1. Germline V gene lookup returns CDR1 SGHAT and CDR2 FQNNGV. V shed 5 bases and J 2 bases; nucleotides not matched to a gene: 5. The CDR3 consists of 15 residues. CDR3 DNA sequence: TGTGCCAGCAGCAATTCGGGACAGGCTGGAAACACCATATATTTT. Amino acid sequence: CASSNSGQAGNTIYF.

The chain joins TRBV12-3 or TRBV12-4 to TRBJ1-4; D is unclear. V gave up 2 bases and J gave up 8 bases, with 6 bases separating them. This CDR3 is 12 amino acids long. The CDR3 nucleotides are TGTGCCAGCAGTTTATCCCGGGAAAAACTGTTTTTT. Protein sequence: CASSLSREKLFF.

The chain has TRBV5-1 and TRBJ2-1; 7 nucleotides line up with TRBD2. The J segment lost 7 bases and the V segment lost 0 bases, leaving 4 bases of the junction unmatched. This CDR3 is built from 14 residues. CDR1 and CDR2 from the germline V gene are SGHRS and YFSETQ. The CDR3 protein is CASSLALARNEQFF. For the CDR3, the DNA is TGCGCCAGCAGCTTGGCACTAGCGAGGAATGAGCAGTTCTTC. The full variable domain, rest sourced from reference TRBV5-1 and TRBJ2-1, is KAGVTQTPRYLIKTRGQQVTLSCSPISGHRSVSWYQQTPGQGLQFLFEYFSETQRNKGNFPGRFSGRQFSNSRSEMNVSTLELGDSALYLCASSLALARNEQFFGPGTRLTVL.

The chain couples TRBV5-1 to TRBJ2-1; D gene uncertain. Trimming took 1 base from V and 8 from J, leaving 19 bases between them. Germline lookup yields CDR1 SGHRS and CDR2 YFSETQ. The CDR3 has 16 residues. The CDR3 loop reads CASSLLGVPEIDEQFF. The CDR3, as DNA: TGCGCCAGCAGCTTGCTAGGAGTCCCGGAGATTGATGAGCAGTTCTTC. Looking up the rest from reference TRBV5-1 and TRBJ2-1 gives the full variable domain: KAGVTQTPRYLIKTRGQQVTLSCSPISGHRSVSWYQQTPGQGLQFLFEYFSETQRNKGNFPGRFSGRQFSNSRSEMNVSTLELGDSALYLCASSLLGVPEIDEQFFGPGTRLTVL.

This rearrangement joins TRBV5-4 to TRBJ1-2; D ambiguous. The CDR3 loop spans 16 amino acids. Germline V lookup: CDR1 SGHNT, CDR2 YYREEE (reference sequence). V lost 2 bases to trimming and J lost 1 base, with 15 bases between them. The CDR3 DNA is TGTGCCAGCAGCTTTGGAGGTACACATAATAACTATGGCTACACCTTC. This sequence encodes CASSFGGTHNNYGYTF.

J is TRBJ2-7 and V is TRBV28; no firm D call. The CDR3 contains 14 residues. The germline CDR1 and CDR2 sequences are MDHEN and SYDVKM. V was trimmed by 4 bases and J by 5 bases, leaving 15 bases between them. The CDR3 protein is CASSSPGTLNEQYF. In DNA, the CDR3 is TGTGCCAGCAGTTCTCCGGGTACCTTGAACGAGCAGTACTTC.

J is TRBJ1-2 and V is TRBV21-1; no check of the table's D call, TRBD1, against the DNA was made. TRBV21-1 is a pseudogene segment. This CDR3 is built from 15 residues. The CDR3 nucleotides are TGTGCCAGCGCCCCAGTGGGGACACGGAGTGCTGGCTACACCTTC. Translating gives CASAPVGTRSAGYTF.

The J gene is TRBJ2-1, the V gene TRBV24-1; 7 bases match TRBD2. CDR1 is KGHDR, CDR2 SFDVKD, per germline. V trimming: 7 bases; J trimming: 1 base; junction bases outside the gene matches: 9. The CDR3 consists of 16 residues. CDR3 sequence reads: CATSPEAGASYNEQFF. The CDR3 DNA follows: TGTGCCACCAGCCCTGAGGCGGGAGCTTCCTACAATGAGCAGTTCTTC.

The CDR3 bases are TGTGCCAGCAGGCGACAGGGCTACGAGCAGTACTTC. Translated: CASRRQGYEQYF. The chain employs TRBV2 and TRBJ2-7, with 7 bases lining up with TRBD1. J was trimmed by 3 bases and V by 6 bases; bases with no gene match: 2. CDR3 size: 12 residues. CDR1 and CDR2 (germline): SNHLY, FYNNEI.

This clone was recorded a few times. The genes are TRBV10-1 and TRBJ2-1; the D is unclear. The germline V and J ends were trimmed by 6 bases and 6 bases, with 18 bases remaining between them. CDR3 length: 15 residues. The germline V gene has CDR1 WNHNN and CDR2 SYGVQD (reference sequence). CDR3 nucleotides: TGCGCCAGCAGCGACGGATTAGCCGGTGTCAATGAGCAGTTCTTC. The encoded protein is CASSDGLAGVNEQFF.

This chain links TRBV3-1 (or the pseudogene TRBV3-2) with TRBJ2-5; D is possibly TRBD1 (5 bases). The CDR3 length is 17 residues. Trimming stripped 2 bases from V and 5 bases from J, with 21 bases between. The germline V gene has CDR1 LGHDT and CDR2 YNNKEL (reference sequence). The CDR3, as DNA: TGTGCCAGCAGCCAACAGGGCCTTCCAATTACTGGTGAGACCCAGTACTTC. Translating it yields CASSQQGLPITGETQYF.